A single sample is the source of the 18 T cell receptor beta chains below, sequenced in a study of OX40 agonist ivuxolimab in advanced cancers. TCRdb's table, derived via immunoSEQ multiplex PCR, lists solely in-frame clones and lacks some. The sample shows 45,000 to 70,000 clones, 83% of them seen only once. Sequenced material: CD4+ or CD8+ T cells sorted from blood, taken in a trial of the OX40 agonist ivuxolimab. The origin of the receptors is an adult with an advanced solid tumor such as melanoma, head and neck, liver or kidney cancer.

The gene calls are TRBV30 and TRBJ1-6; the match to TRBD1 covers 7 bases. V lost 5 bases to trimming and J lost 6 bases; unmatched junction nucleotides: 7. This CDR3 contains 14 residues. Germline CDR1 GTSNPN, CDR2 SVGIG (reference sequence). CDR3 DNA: TGTGCCTGGGACGGGACAGTTGCTAATTCACCCCTCCACTTT. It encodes CAWDGTVANSPLHF.

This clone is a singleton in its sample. DNA for the CDR3: TGTGCCAGTAGTATAGGGCATAGCGGGCGCCACATGGAGCTGTTTTTT. Protein sequence: CASSIGHSGRHMELFF. This chain joins TRBV19 and TRBJ2-2, with 7 nucleotides matching TRBD2. Unmatched junction bases numbered 12, after V lost 1 base and J lost 10 bases. The CDR3 sequence is 16 residues long. The germline V gene has CDR1 LNHDA and CDR2 SQIVND (reference sequence).

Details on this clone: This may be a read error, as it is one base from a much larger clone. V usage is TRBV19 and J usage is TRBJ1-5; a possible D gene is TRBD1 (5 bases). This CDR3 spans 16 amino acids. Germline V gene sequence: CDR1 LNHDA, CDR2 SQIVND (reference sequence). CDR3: CAGSIVPQGLGQPQHF. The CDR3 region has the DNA TGTGCCGGTAGTATTGTCCCGCAGGGACTTGGACAGCCCCAGCATTTT.

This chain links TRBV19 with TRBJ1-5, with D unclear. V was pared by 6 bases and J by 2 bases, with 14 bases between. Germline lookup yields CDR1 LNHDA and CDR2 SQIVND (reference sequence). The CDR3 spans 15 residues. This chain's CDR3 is CASSPTNKGNQPQHF. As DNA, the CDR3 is TGTGCCAGTAGCCCTACCAACAAGGGCAATCAGCCCCAGCATTTT.

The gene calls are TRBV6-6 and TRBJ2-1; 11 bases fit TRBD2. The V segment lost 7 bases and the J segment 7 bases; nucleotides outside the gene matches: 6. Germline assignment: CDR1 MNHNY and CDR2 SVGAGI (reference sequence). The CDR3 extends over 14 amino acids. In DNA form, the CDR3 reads TGTGCCAGCAATTTAGCGGGAGGGAGGAATGAGCAGTTCTTC. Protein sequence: CASNLAGGRNEQFF.

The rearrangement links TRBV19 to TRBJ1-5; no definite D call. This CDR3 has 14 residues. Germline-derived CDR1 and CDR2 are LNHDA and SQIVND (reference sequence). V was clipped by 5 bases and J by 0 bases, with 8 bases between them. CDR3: CASSLGDSNQPQHF. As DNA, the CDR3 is TGTGCCAGTAGTTTGGGAGATAGCAATCAGCCCCAGCATTTT.

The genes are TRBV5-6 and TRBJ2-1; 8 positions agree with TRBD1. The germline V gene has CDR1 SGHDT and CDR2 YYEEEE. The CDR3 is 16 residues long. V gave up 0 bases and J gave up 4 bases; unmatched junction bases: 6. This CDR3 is CASSLVGTGVYNEQFF. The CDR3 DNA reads TGTGCCAGCAGCTTGGTTGGGACAGGAGTTTACAATGAGCAGTTCTTC.

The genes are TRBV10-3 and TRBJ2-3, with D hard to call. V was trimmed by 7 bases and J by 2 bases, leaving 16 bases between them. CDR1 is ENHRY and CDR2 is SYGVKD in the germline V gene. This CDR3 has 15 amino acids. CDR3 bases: TGTGCCATCAAAAGTTCGGCGGAGTTCACAGATACGCAGTATTTT. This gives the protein CAIKSSAEFTDTQYF.

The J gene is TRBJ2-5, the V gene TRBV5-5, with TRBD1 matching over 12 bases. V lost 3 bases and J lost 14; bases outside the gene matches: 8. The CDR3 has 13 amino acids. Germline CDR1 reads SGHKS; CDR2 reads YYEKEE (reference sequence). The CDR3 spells CASSWRGQGALYF. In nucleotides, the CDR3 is TGTGCCAGCAGCTGGAGGGGACAGGGGGCCCTCTACTTC.

This CDR3 reads CASSDSGRLNTEAFF. The CDR3 region has the DNA TGTGCCAGCAGCGATAGTGGACGGTTGAACACTGAAGCTTTCTTT. This chain uses TRBV7-8 with TRBJ1-1; D not resolved. The germline V gene has CDR1 SGHVS and CDR2 FQNEAQ. V lost 5 bases and J lost 0, with 13 bases in between. The CDR3 consists of 15 residues.

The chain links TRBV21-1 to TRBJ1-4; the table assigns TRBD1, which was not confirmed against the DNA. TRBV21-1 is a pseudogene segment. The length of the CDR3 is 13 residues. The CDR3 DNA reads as TGTGCCAGCACGGGACAGGGAGAAGAAAAACTGTTTTTT. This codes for CASTGQGEEKLFF.

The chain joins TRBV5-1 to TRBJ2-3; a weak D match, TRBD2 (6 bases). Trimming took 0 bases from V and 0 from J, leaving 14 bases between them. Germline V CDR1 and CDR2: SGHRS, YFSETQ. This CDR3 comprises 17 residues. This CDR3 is CASSLGRAGHSTDTQYF. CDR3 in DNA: TGCGCCAGCAGCTTGGGGAGGGCGGGCCATAGCACAGATACGCAGTATTTT. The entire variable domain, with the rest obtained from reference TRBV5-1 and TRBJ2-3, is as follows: KAGVTQTPRYLIKTRGQQVTLSCSPISGHRSVSWYQQTPGQGLQFLFEYFSETQRNKGNFPGRFSGRQFSNSRSEMNVSTLELGDSALYLCASSLGRAGHSTDTQYFGPGTRLTVL.

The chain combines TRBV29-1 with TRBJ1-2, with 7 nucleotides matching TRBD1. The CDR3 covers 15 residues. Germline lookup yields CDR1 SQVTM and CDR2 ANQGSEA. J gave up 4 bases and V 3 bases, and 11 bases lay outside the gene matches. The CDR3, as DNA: TGCAGCGTTGATAAGGAGGGGGCAACTTCCTATGGCTACACCTTC. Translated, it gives CSVDKEGATSYGYTF.

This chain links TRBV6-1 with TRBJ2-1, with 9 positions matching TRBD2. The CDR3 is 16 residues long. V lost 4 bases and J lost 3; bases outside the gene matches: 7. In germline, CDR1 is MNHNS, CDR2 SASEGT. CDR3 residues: CASSARTSAHYNEQFF. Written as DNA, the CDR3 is TGTGCCAGCAGTGCGAGGACTAGCGCACACTACAATGAGCAGTTCTTC.

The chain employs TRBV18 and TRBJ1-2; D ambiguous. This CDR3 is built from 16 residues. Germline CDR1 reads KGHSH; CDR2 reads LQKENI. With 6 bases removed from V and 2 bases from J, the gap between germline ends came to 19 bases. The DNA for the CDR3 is TGTGCCAGCTCCCCGCGGATGGGTCCTGACAACTATGGCTACACCTTC. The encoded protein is CASSPRMGPDNYGYTF.

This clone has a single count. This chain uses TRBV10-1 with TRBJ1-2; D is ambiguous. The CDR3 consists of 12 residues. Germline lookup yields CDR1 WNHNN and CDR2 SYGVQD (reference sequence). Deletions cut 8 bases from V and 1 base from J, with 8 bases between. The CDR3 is CASSQDNYGYTF. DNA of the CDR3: TGCGCCAGCTCCCAGGATAACTATGGCTACACCTTC.

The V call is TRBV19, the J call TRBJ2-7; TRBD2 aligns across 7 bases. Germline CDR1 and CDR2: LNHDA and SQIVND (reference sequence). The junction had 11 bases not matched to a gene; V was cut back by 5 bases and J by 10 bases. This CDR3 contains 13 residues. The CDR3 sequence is CASSPGGGGSQYF. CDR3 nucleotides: TGTGCCAGTAGTCCCGGGGGTGGCGGGAGCCAGTACTTC. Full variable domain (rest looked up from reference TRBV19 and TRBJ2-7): DGGITQSPKYLFRKEGQNVTLSCEQNLNHDAMYWYRQDPGQGLRLIYYSQIVNDFQKGDIAEGYSVSREKKESFPLTVTSAQKNPTAFYLCASSPGGGGSQYFGPGTRLTVT.

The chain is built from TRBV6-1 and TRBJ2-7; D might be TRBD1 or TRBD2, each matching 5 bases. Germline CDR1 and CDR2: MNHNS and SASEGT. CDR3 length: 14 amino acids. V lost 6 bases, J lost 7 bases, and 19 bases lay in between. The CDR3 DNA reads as TGTGCCAGCAGCAGGGACCCAACGGCAGGGGAGCAGTACTTC. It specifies CASSRDPTAGEQYF.